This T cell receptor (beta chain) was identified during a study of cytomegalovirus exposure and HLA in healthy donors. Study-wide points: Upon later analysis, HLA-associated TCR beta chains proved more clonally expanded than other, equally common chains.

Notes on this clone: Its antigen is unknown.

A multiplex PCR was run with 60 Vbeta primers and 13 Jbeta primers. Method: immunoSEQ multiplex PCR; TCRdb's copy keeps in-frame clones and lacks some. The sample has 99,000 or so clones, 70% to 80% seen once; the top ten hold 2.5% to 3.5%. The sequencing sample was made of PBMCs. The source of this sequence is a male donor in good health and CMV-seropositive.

The CDR3 nucleotides read TGTGCCAGCAGCCAAGTCGCTCGGAATTCACCCCTCCACTTT. Its translation is CASSQVARNSPLHF. The V gene is TRBV14, the J gene TRBJ1-6, with D unclear. V lost 1 base, J lost 7 bases, and 8 bases lay in between. Germline assignment: CDR1 SGHDN and CDR2 FVKESK. The CDR3 is 14 residues long.